Below, 12 T cell receptor beta chains from the same sample are listed, as sequenced in a study of Tregs in tolerant kidney transplant recipients. The protocol was immunoSEQ multiplex PCR, while the TCRdb copy is restricted to in-frame clones and leaves out a portion. Of some 70,000 clones listed, 84% were seen once; the top ten hold around 4%. Sequencing was done on a sample of CD4+ T cells from blood. The receptors stem from a human donor in good health.

The chain is built from TRBV7-2 and TRBJ2-7, with 7 nucleotides matching TRBD1. The CDR3 contains 14 residues. The ends lost 6 bases at V and 5 bases at J; junction bases unmatched: 10. CDR1 and CDR2 (germline): SGHTA, FQGNSA. The CDR3 DNA is TGTGCCAGCAGAAAGGACAGGTTTTATGACGAGCAGTACTTC. It is translated as CASRKDRFYDEQYF.

The genes are TRBV4-2 and TRBJ1-4; TRBD1 matches at 7 bases. The CDR3 is 12 amino acids. Trimming removed 1 base from V and 13 bases from J; junction bases left unmatched: 3. Germline assignment: CDR1 LGHNA and CDR2 YNFKEQ. In DNA, the CDR3 is TGTGCCAGCAGCCAAGGACAGGGACTACTGTTTTTT. It yields the protein CASSQGQGLLFF.

This chain joins TRBV4-3 and TRBJ1-2; unclear D gene. The V end was cut by 0 bases, the J end by 5 bases, with 10 bases between. The V gene's germline CDR1 is LGHNA and CDR2 YSLEER. The CDR3 consists of 14 residues. The CDR3 DNA is TGCGCCAGCAGCCAAGATATCGGAGGGTATGGCTACACCTTC. Its translation: CASSQDIGGYGYTF.

This clone occurred once. The chain uses TRBV4-1 and TRBJ1-1; D is unresolved. Trimming stripped 0 bases from V and 0 bases from J, with 5 bases between. The germline gives CDR1 MGHRA, CDR2 YSYEKL. The CDR3 has 14 residues. The CDR3 nucleotides are TGCGCCAGCAGCCAAGAGCCCATGAACACTGAAGCTTTCTTT. Translation: CASSQEPMNTEAFF.

The chain has TRBV9 and TRBJ1-6; D perhaps matches TRBD1 (6 bases). The V gene's germline CDR1 is SGDLS and CDR2 YYNGEE. V was trimmed by 2 bases and J by 6 bases, leaving 9 bases between them. The length of the CDR3 is 14 residues. Here the CDR3 DNA reads TGTGCCAGCAGCGTCGGACAGACTAATTCACCCCTCCACTTT. Translation gives CASSVGQTNSPLHF.

As to this clone: Additional DNA sequences in this sample encode the identical CDR3. The V and J genes are TRBV5-1 and TRBJ2-2; weak D call: TRBD2 (6 bases). The germline V gene has CDR1 SGHRS and CDR2 YFSETQ. V was cut by 4 bases and J by 1 base, with 14 bases left in between. CDR3 size: 16 residues. The CDR3 DNA sequence: TGCGCCAGCAGCCCTCGTCCCGGGGGGAACACCGGGGAGCTGTTTTTT. Its protein product is CASSPRPGGNTGELFF. The variable domain in full, with the rest retrieved from reference TRBV5-1 and TRBJ2-2, is KAGVTQTPRYLIKTRGQQVTLSCSPISGHRSVSWYQQTPGQGLQFLFEYFSETQRNKGNFPGRFSGRQFSNSRSEMNVSTLELGDSALYLCASSPRPGGNTGELFFGEGSRLTVL.

V usage is TRBV5-4 and J usage is TRBJ1-5, with D possibly matching TRBD1 (5 bases). Germline V gene data show CDR1 as SGHNT and CDR2 as YYREEE (reference sequence). CDR3 length equals 13 residues. The V end was cut by 5 bases, the J end by 4 bases, with 10 bases between. This CDR3 reads CASSRGWNQPQHF. The CDR3 nucleotides are TGTGCCAGCAGTCGGGGGTGGAATCAGCCCCAGCATTTT.

V usage is TRBV7-2 and J usage is TRBJ2-5; D gene uncertain. The ends were cut back, 2 bases at V and 5 bases at J, with 6 bases in the middle. CDR3 size: 12 residues. In germline, CDR1 is SGHTA, CDR2 FQGNSA. The CDR3 loop is CASSLTRETQYF. The CDR3 region has the DNA TGTGCCAGCAGCTTAACCCGGGAGACCCAGTACTTC.

The chain uses TRBV14 and TRBJ2-1, with 8 bases lining up with TRBD2. CDR1 is SGHDN, CDR2 FVKESK, per germline. The CDR3 consists of 17 residues. The V and J ends lost 2 bases and 7 bases, in that order; junction bases with no gene match: 13. The CDR3 bases are TGTGCCAGCAGCCAACTGAACAGCGGGAGTAGGGGGAATGAGCAGTTCTTC. It codes for CASSQLNSGSRGNEQFF.

V is TRBV18 and J is TRBJ2-1; TRBD1 agrees at 11 bases. Per the germline V gene, CDR1 is KGHSH and CDR2 is LQKENI. V lost 3 bases to trimming and J lost 10 bases; unmatched junction nucleotides: 11. CDR3 length: 16 amino acids. This CDR3 reads CASSPSGTGGIREQFF. The CDR3 DNA reads as TGTGCCAGCTCACCTTCCGGGACAGGGGGTATAAGGGAGCAGTTCTTC.

The chain is built from TRBV5-6 and TRBJ2-2, with 10 bases identical to TRBD1. J gave up 6 bases and V 5 bases, and 7 bases lay outside the gene matches. Germline V gives CDR1 SGHDT, CDR2 YYEEEE. The CDR3 is 15 amino acids. CDR3 nucleotides: TGTGCCAGCAGATTGACCGGGACAGGGGCCGGGGAGCTGTTTTTT. Translated, it gives CASRLTGTGAGELFF. Supplemented by reference TRBV5-6 and TRBJ2-2, the full variable domain reads DAGVTQSPTHLIKTRGQQVTLRCSPKSGHDTVSWYQQALGQGPQFIFQYYEEEERQRGNFPDRFSGHQFPNYSSELNVNALLLGDSALYLCASRLTGTGAGELFFGEGSRLTVL.

V usage is TRBV2 and J usage is TRBJ1-4; the match to TRBD1 covers 8 bases. The V segment lost 7 bases and the J segment 4 bases; nucleotides outside the gene matches: 5. The germline V gene has CDR1 SNHLY and CDR2 FYNNEI. This CDR3 is built from 14 residues. In nucleotides, the CDR3 is TGTGCCAGCATGCAACAGGGGGTTAATGAAAAACTGTTTTTT. It specifies CASMQQGVNEKLFF.